Listed below are T cell receptor beta chains from one sample, sequenced in a study of blood T cells in healthy people across ages. TCRdb re-called the 5' RACE reads through MiXCR, storing one row per CDR3 protein. This sample carries 1.5 million to 2 million distinct CDR3 sequences, about 50% of them seen once, and the ten largest clones take more than 2%. The sequencing sample was made of blood. These TCRs come from a woman aged 40 to 49 in good health. Each CDR3 is given with its conserved first and last residue. D genes are given only for firm matches. Size tells how often a clone was seen (once, few, many) or the class of an expanded clone, and some rows leave it out.

size | J | D | V | CDR3 | DNA
. | TRBJ2-1 | . | TRBV7-9 | CASSLGGIQNSYNEQFF | TGTGCCAGCAGCTTAGGCGGGATTCAAAACTCCTACAATGAGCAGTTCTTC
. | TRBJ2-7 | . | TRBV18 | CASSPQGLAHEQYF | TGTGCCAGCTCACCCCAGGGACTTGCCCACGAGCAGTACTTC
. | TRBJ2-5 | TRBD2 | TRBV27 | CASRLAGGKQETQYF | TGTGCCAGCAGACTAGCGGGGGGGAAACAAGAGACCCAGTACTTC
. | TRBJ2-1 | . | TRBV6-1 | CASSKFRGGTGDNEQFF | TGTGCCAGCAGTAAATTTAGGGGGGGCACGGGGGACAATGAGCAGTTCTTC
many | TRBJ2-7 | . | TRBV7-2 | CASSSLNEQYF | TGTGCCAGCAGCTCACTGAACGAGCAGTACTTC
. | TRBJ2-5 | . | TRBV28 | CASNRVEGETQYF | TGTGCCAGCAACAGGGTGGAGGGGGAGACCCAGTACTTC
. | TRBJ2-5 | . | TRBV5-1 | CASSLDRPETQYF | TGCGCCAGCAGCTTGGACAGGCCAGAGACCCAGTACTTC
once | TRBJ2-7 | . | TRBV19 | CASRKVGTYEQYF | TGTGCCAGTAGGAAGGTTGGAACCTACGAGCAGTACTTC
. | TRBJ2-3 | . | TRBV6-5 | CASREHSTDTQYF | TGTGCCAGCAGAGAACATAGCACAGATACGCAGTATTTT
. | TRBJ2-5 | . | TRBV20-1 | CSARLLRGDGETQYF | TGCAGTGCTAGACTCCTACGGGGCGACGGAGAGACCCAGTACTTC
. | TRBJ2-6 | . | TRBV7-8 | CATPGPGGANVLTF | TGTGCCACCCCTGGGCCGGGTGGGGCCAACGTCCTGACTTTC
. | TRBJ2-4 | . | TRBV4-2 | CASSKGDGENIQYF | TGTGCCAGCAGCAAAGGGGACGGGGAAAACATTCAGTACTTC
few | TRBJ1-6 | . | TRBV5-5 | CASSPSRRPRSYNSPLHF | TGTGCCAGCAGCCCAAGCCGAAGACCAAGGTCCTATAATTCACCCCTCCACTTT
. | TRBJ2-6 | TRBD1 | TRBV2 | CASTLTGGSSGANVLTF | TGTGCCAGCACTTTGACAGGGGGAAGTTCTGGGGCCAACGTCCTGACTTTC
once | TRBJ2-7 | TRBD2 | TRBV18 | CASSPSLGSGGASEQYF | TGTGCCAGCTCACCGTCCCTGGGAAGCGGGGGGGCAAGCGAGCAGTACTTC
few | TRBJ2-5 | TRBD1 | TRBV6-5 | CASRITGGKARETQYF | TGTGCCAGCAGGATCACAGGGGGAAAGGCAAGGGAGACCCAGTACTTC
. | TRBJ1-2 | . | TRBV28 | CASSLQGTIGYTF | TGTGCCAGCAGTTTACAGGGGACGATTGGCTACACCTTC
. | TRBJ1-4 | . | TRBV6-6 | CASSYGVPTTNEKLFF | TGTGCCAGCAGTTACGGGGTCCCCACAACTAATGAAAAACTGTTTTTT
. | TRBJ2-5 | . | TRBV7-3 | CASSPDGGPETQYF | TGTGCCAGCAGCCCCGATGGGGGCCCAGAGACCCAGTACTTC
few | TRBJ2-3 | . | TRBV7-9 | CASSLGSDVGAQYF | TGTGCCAGCAGCTTAGGGTCGGACGTCGGTGCGCAGTATTTT
. | TRBJ2-5 | . | TRBV6-6 | CASSLGQGWGETQYF | TGTGCCAGCAGTTTGGGGCAGGGATGGGGAGAGACCCAGTACTTC
. | TRBJ2-7 | . | TRBV20-1 | CSATPQAAYEQYF | TGCAGTGCTACCCCACAGGCCGCCTACGAGCAGTACTTC
. | TRBJ2-1 | . | TRBV20-1 | CSARVIGADEQFF | TGCAGTGCTAGAGTAATAGGGGCGGATGAGCAGTTCTTC
. | TRBJ2-7 | TRBD1 | TRBV7-9 | CASSFEIPGQAYEQYF | TGTGCCAGCAGTTTCGAAATACCGGGACAGGCCTACGAGCAGTACTTC
few | TRBJ2-4 | . | TRBV6-2/TRBV6-3 | CASSYSRSIQYF | TGTGCCAGCAGTTATTCCCGTAGCATTCAGTACTTC